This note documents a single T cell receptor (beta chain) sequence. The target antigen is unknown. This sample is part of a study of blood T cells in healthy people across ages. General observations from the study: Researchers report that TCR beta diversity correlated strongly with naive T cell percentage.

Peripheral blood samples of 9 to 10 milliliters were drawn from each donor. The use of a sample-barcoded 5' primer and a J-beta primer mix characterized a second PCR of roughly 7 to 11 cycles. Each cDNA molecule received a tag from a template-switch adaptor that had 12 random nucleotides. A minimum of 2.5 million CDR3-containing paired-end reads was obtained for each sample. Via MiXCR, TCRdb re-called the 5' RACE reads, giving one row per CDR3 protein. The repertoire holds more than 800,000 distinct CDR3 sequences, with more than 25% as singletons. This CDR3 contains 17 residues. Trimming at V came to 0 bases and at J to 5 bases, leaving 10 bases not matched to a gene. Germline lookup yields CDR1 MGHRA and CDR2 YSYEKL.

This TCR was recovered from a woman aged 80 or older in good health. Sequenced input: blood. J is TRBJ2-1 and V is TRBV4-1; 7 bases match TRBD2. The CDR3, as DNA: TGCGCCAGCAGCCAAGAAGCGGGACTCTACTACGACAATGAGCAGTTCTTC. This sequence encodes CASSQEAGLYYDNEQFF.